This T cell receptor beta chain was sequenced during a study of shared clonotypes between healthy human individuals. About the study: The donors, a couple of women and a few men, were aged 18 to 49.

Investigators divided CD4+ cells into CD45RA+ naive and CD45RA-negative memory subsets. The V gene's germline CDR1 is MNHEY and CDR2 SVGAGI. CDR3 length: 13 residues. Trimming removed 5 bases from V and 7 bases from J; junction bases left unmatched: 6. Study processing details: There were no quality scores in the junction-only immunoSEQ sequences, so filtering differed. Sequencing used immunoSEQ multiplex PCR; TCRdb keeps in-frame clones, though not all of them. Clone size and V and J calls were adopted from that table, with D and trimming inferred from the DNA. The sample holds some 660,000 clones, roughly 72% seen once.

V usage is TRBV6-5 and J usage is TRBJ2-7, with 9 bases fitting TRBD1. The sequenced sample consisted of memory CD4+ T cells sorted from blood. This sample's subset: CD45RA-negative fraction. This clonotype was sampled from a woman aged 25 to 39 in good health. Here the CDR3 reads CASSRQGGREQYF. The CDR3 region has the DNA TGTGCCAGCAGTCGACAGGGGGGGCGGGAGCAGTACTTC.